This T cell receptor (beta chain) derives from a study of long-term antiretroviral therapy in people with HIV. Turning to the study itself: The 2015 recommendation for immediate ART came about a decade after the earliest samples.

Survey-level immunoSEQ v3.0 assays were run. This table comes from immunoSEQ multiplex PCR, and its TCRdb copy is limited to in-frame clones, with some not included. The profile shows about 33,000 clones, about 80% of them singletons. CDR1 is SGHTA and CDR2 is FQGNSA in the germline V gene. The CDR3 extends over 18 amino acids. Trimming removed 2 bases from V and 4 bases from J; junction bases left unmatched: 14. Treatment locations for all participants with HIV were in the United States. A note on this clone: Its antigen is currently unknown.

Whole-study results and caveats: After ART, diversity increased yet remained lower than transplant donor controls. Clones that had undergone expansion before ART dominated the repertoire at all time points.

The chain joins TRBV7-2 to TRBJ2-1, with TRBD2 matching 7 bases. Sequencing was performed on unsorted PBMCs, taken 2 years after starting antiretroviral therapy. The clonotype comes from a woman between 50 and 59 years old with HIV. The CDR3 is CASSLSTASGLYYNEQFF. CDR3 bases: TGTGCCAGCAGCTTATCAACGGCGTCGGGACTATATTACAATGAGCAGTTCTTC.